The clone carrying this T cell receptor (beta chain) was detected only a few times. Its antigen remains unidentified. The data are from a study of identical twins. Study-wide results and caveats: Researchers reported weaker excess twin sharing in beta out-of-frame sequences. Twin-shared out-of-frame alpha sequences were enriched for low generation probability.

Each donor was a healthy Caucasian. Losses at the gene ends were 5 bases for V and 4 bases for J; bases not matched to a gene: 7. The germline V gene encodes CDR1 DFQATT and CDR2 SNEGSKA (reference sequence). This CDR3 is built from 15 residues. Template switching, a step in the protocol, added a universal primer site, and cDNA carried unique molecular identifiers. Each CDR3 protein is one row after TCRdb ran MiXCR on the 5' RACE reads. The sample contains 280,000 or so distinct CDR3 sequences, more than 6.5% of which appear only once. This same sample was also part of a study on yellow fever vaccine responses in identical twins.

Sequenced: memory (CD45RO+) T cells sorted from blood. This chain links TRBV20-1 with TRBJ2-5, with TRBD2 matching 13 bases. The TCR originated in a young woman in good health. This chain's CDR3 is CSAGGLAGDRETQYF. The DNA of the CDR3 is TGCAGTGCTGGAGGACTAGCGGGAGACAGAGAGACCCAGTACTTC.